This T cell receptor (beta chain) is from a study of shared clonotypes between healthy human individuals. Study observations and caveats: Shared clonotypes across all four donors exceeded non-shared ones in generation probability. Though the depth was large, rarefaction showed that sorted-subset sequencing was incomplete.

Naive CD8 isolation took CD45RO-negative cells positively selected for CCR7 and excluded terminally differentiated effector memory CD45RA+ cells. Every donor was a Caucasian adult from Nashville, Tennessee. The assay was run at deep level. The data were produced by immunoSEQ multiplex PCR, yet TCRdb's version contains in-frame clones alone and is incomplete. The profile shows 1.5 million to 2.5 million clones, approximately 95% of them singletons. Worth noting for this clone: What it binds is not known. Within the sample, other DNA sequences also encode this same CDR3.

Germline V lookup: CDR1 SGDLS, CDR2 YYNGEE. The junction had 3 bases not matched to a gene; V was cut back by 0 bases and J by 4 bases. CDR3 length: 15 residues. The receptor's source is a man between 18 and 35 years old in good health. The V call is TRBV9, the J call TRBJ2-1, with 8 bases aligning to TRBD2. Specimen: naive CD8+ T cells sorted from blood. CDR3 nucleotide sequence: TGTGCCAGCAGCGTAGGAAGCGGGAGTTACAATGAGCAGTTCTTC. Protein: CASSVGSGSYNEQFF.